What follows are 32 T cell receptor beta chains derived from one specimen sequenced in a study of control samples from healthy donors and cancer patients. Some clones are missing from TCRdb's copy, which holds only in-frame ones; the method was immunoSEQ multiplex PCR. This sample yields fewer than 130,000 clones, of which around 89% are seen a single time; 3.7% belongs to the top ten. The sequencing input was PBMCs. The receptor source for this set is a woman aged 55-70 years with lung cancer.

The chain recombines TRBV4-2 with TRBJ2-6; no firm D call. The V and J ends lost 0 bases and 1 base respectively, with 7 bases between them. This CDR3 is built from 16 residues. The germline V gene encodes CDR1 LGHNA and CDR2 YNFKEQ. The CDR3 is CASSQEIGSGANVLTF. The CDR3 DNA follows: TGTGCCAGCAGCCAAGAGATTGGTTCTGGGGCCAACGTCCTGACTTTC.

This clone was detected once. In DNA form, the CDR3 reads TGCAGCGTTGGACTAGCGGGGGGGCGAGAGACCCAGTACTTC. This sequence encodes CSVGLAGGRETQYF. This chain joins TRBV29-1 and TRBJ2-5; 14 nucleotides agree with TRBD2. This CDR3 has 14 residues. Per the germline V gene, CDR1 is SQVTM and CDR2 is ANQGSEA. V shed 4 bases and J 4 bases; nucleotides not matched to a gene: 2.

This chain uses TRBV24-1 with TRBJ2-5; D possibly corresponds to TRBD1 (5 bases). This CDR3 comprises 14 residues. With 5 bases removed from V and 2 bases from J, the gap between germline ends came to 11 bases. Germline V gene data show CDR1 as KGHDR and CDR2 as SFDVKD. CDR3 region: CATSGTGRQETQYF. CDR3 sequence (DNA): TGTGCCACCAGTGGAACAGGCCGTCAAGAGACCCAGTACTTC.

This clone appeared a single time. The chain has TRBV29-1 and TRBJ1-1; D may be TRBD1 (5 bases). The ends were cut back, 6 bases at V and 4 bases at J, with 15 bases in the middle. The CDR3 covers 13 residues. CDR1 SQVTM and CDR2 ANQGSEA come from the germline V gene. The CDR3 DNA sequence: TGCAGCGTCGTTACCGGGACCCGCACTGAAGCTTTCTTT. Its protein is CSVVTGTRTEAFF.

The genes are TRBV27 and TRBJ2-7, with 7 bases identical to TRBD1. This CDR3 has 13 amino acids. Per the germline V gene, CDR1 is MNHEY and CDR2 is SMNVEV (reference sequence). V gave up 3 bases and J gave up 5 bases; unmatched junction bases: 4. The CDR3 coding sequence is TGTGCCAGCAGTTTCGAGGGGGCCGACGAGCAGTACTTC. This sequence encodes CASSFEGADEQYF.

The chain has TRBV5-1 and TRBJ2-1; D possibly corresponds to TRBD2 (6 bases). Germline CDR1 and CDR2: SGHRS and YFSETQ. The CDR3 has 16 residues. The germline V and J ends were trimmed by 4 bases and 4 bases, with 18 bases remaining between them. The CDR3 region is CASSLAPGTSYNEQFF. DNA of the CDR3: TGCGCCAGCAGCCTAGCGCCCGGGACCTCTTACAATGAGCAGTTCTTC.

The chain recombines TRBV18 with TRBJ2-6; 7 nucleotides match TRBD2. This CDR3 has 16 amino acids. The V gene end was trimmed by 4 bases and the J gene end by 4 bases; junction bases not matched to a gene: 7. The germline gives CDR1 KGHSH, CDR2 LQKENI. The CDR3 loop is CASSLSGGSGANVLTF. For the CDR3, the DNA is TGTGCCAGCTCACTGTCCGGGGGGTCAGGGGCCAACGTCCTGACTTTC.

In this sample, this clone turned up once. The CDR3 region has the DNA TGTGCCAGCAGCCCTACCCGGGACAGGGGGATACATGAAAAACTGTTTTTT. Protein product: CASSPTRDRGIHEKLFF. This chain joins TRBV4-2 and TRBJ1-4, with 11 bases matching TRBD1. The germline V gene encodes CDR1 LGHNA and CDR2 YNFKEQ. Unmatched junction bases numbered 10, after V lost 4 bases and J lost 6 bases. The CDR3 spans 17 residues.

The chain has TRBV5-1 and TRBJ2-7; 9 positions match TRBD1. CDR3 length: 15 residues. V dropped 1 base and J dropped 2; count of bases not matched to a gene: 4. Per germline, CDR1 SGHRS and CDR2 YFSETQ. In nucleotides, the CDR3 is TGCGCCAGCAGCTTGATCGGACAGGGGACCTACGAGCAGTACTTC. Translation: CASSLIGQGTYEQYF.

V is TRBV28 and J is TRBJ1-5; D gene ambiguous. Germline V gene data show CDR1 as MDHEN and CDR2 as SYDVKM. The CDR3 contains 18 residues. Deletions cut 1 base from V and 0 bases from J, with 16 bases between. The CDR3 sequence is CASSLLTPRSLSNQPQHF. CDR3 sequence (DNA): TGTGCCAGCAGTTTATTAACCCCCAGAAGTCTTAGCAATCAGCCCCAGCATTTT.

The V and J genes are TRBV6-5 and TRBJ1-4; a possible D gene is TRBD1 (6 bases). This CDR3 region has 15 residues. The V and J ends lost 8 bases and 5 bases respectively, with 18 bases between them. The germline CDR1 and CDR2 sequences are MNHEY and SVGAGI. As DNA, the CDR3 is TGTGCCAGCCAGGTATCGACAGGAGGAAATGAAAAACTGTTTTTT. This sequence encodes CASQVSTGGNEKLFF.

The genes are TRBV19 and TRBJ2-3; D is undetermined. CDR3 length: 14 residues. V was cut by 7 bases and J by 0 bases, with 11 bases left in between. CDR1 and CDR2 (germline): LNHDA, SQIVND (reference sequence). The CDR3 coding sequence is TGTGCCAGTAAATCCAGACCCAGCACAGATACGCAGTATTTT. Translating gives CASKSRPSTDTQYF.

This chain connects TRBV2 to TRBJ2-1; D is uncertain. This CDR3 is built from 14 residues. In germline, CDR1 is SNHLY, CDR2 FYNNEI. V dropped 4 bases and J dropped 11 bases, with 18 bases sitting between them. CDR3 coding DNA: TGTGCCAGCAGTGCTATTCTCAACAATGAGAAGCAGTTCTTC. Translated: CASSAILNNEKQFF.

The chain is built from TRBV5-1 and TRBJ2-2; D gene ambiguous. Trimming took 2 bases from V and 7 from J, leaving 9 bases between them. This CDR3 spans 13 amino acids. Germline CDR1 SGHRS, CDR2 YFSETQ. The CDR3 DNA sequence: TGCGCCAGCAGCTTCGACTGGGGCGGGGAGCTGTTTTTT. Its protein product is CASSFDWGGELFF.

The gene calls are TRBV6-5 and TRBJ2-7; 10 bases align to TRBD2. Germline V lookup: CDR1 MNHEY, CDR2 SVGAGI. The CDR3 sequence is 15 residues long. V trimming: 4 bases; J trimming: 0 bases; junction bases outside the gene matches: 3. The CDR3 here is CASSSSGRGSYEQYF. DNA for the CDR3: TGTGCCAGCAGTTCGAGCGGGAGGGGCTCCTACGAGCAGTACTTC.

This chain connects TRBV11-3 to TRBJ1-1, with no clear D. Trimming removed 8 bases from V and 0 bases from J, with 7 bases in between. The CDR3 has 12 amino acids. In germline, CDR1 is SGHNT, CDR2 YENEEA. The CDR3 sequence: CASSTLNTEAFF. DNA for the CDR3: TGTGCCAGCTCGACACTGAACACTGAAGCTTTCTTT.

The J gene is TRBJ2-5, the V gene TRBV30; 9 bases map to TRBD2. Germline trimming cut 2 bases from V and 5 bases from J; bases unmatched to any gene: 3. The length of the CDR3 is 13 residues. In germline, CDR1 is GTSNPN, CDR2 SVGIG (reference sequence). The CDR3 spells CAWSLAGWETQYF. The CDR3 bases are TGTGCCTGGAGTCTAGCGGGATGGGAGACCCAGTACTTC.

V is TRBV2 and J is TRBJ1-1; D might be TRBD1 (5 bases). Germline loops: CDR1 SNHLY, CDR2 FYNNEI. The V end lost 1 base, the J end lost 3 bases, and 12 bases lay between the germline ends. This CDR3 has 15 amino acids. DNA of the CDR3: TGTGCCAGCAGTGAAGACGGGGGAAAAGACACTGAAGCTTTCTTT. Translation: CASSEDGGKDTEAFF.

Here the CDR3 reads CASSLVAVSEQFF. CDR3 nucleotide sequence: TGTGCCAGCAGCTTGGTAGCCGTTTCGGAGCAGTTCTTC. The chain is built from TRBV7-9 and TRBJ2-1, with D unresolved. CDR3 length equals 13 residues. The germline V and J ends were trimmed by 3 bases and 10 bases, with 13 bases remaining between them. The germline gives CDR1 SEHNR, CDR2 FQNEAQ (reference sequence). The full variable domain, rest sourced from reference TRBV7-9 and TRBJ2-1, is DTGVSQNPRHKITKRGQNVTFRCDPISEHNRLYWYRQTLGQGPEFLTYFQNEAQLEKSRLLSDRFSAERPKGSFSTLEIQRTEQGDSAMYLCASSLVAVSEQFFGPGTRLTVL.

The count of this clone is one. The chain is built from TRBV18 and TRBJ1-2; weak D call: TRBD1 (5 bases). The V end was cut by 3 bases, the J end by 10 bases, with 15 bases between. The CDR3 runs to 13 residues. The germline V gene has CDR1 KGHSH and CDR2 LQKENI. The CDR3 DNA sequence: TGTGCCAGCTCACCCTCCGGGGCGAAAGCCTACACCTTC. It translates to CASSPSGAKAYTF.

The genes are TRBV3-1 (or the pseudogene TRBV3-2) and TRBJ1-2; no reliable D call. The V gene's germline CDR1 is LGHDT and CDR2 YNNKEL (reference sequence). The V end was cut by 1 base, the J end by 5 bases, with 17 bases between. CDR3 length: 16 residues. The CDR3 is CASSQVRTGRLYGYTF. CDR3 DNA: TGTGCCAGCAGCCAAGTCCGGACCGGGAGGTTATATGGCTACACCTTC.

In this sample, this clone turned up once. CDR3 bases: TGTGCCAGCAGCGTAACTGATAGTAATTCACCCCTCCACTTT. This codes for CASSVTDSNSPLHF. The gene calls are TRBV9 and TRBJ1-6; no definite D call. CDR1 is SGDLS, CDR2 YYNGEE, per germline. Trimming removed 1 base from V and 6 bases from J, with 8 bases in between. CDR3 length: 14 amino acids.

Only one count was recorded for this clone. The CDR3 here is CASSIVTGSTNYGYTF. CDR3 sequence (DNA): TGTGCCAGTAGTATAGTGACGGGATCAACTAACTATGGCTACACCTTC. The gene calls are TRBV19 and TRBJ1-2; D call uncertain. CDR1 LNHDA and CDR2 SQIVND come from the germline V gene (reference sequence). The CDR3 contains 16 residues. Trimming pared 1 base from V and 0 bases from J, leaving 12 bases between.

V gene TRBV7-2 combines with J gene TRBJ2-3; D may be TRBD1 (5 bases). From germline, CDR1 is SGHTA and CDR2 FQGNSA. The CDR3 runs to 16 residues. Trimming removed 4 bases from V and 4 bases from J, with 18 bases in between. CDR3 in amino acids: CASSSVIGVGPDTQYF. In nucleotides, the CDR3 is TGTGCCAGCAGCTCCGTTATTGGAGTGGGGCCAGATACGCAGTATTTT.

The rearrangement links TRBV29-1 to TRBJ1-4, with D unclear. This CDR3 has 12 amino acids. Germline values: CDR1 SQVTM, CDR2 ANQGSEA. V was clipped by 7 bases and J by 0 bases, with 6 bases between them. In DNA form, the CDR3 reads TGCAGCGCGAAGGCAACTAATGAAAAACTGTTTTTT. This sequence encodes CSAKATNEKLFF.

This clone was seen a single time. CDR3 sequence reads: CASRTSENTEAFF. Written as DNA, the CDR3 is TGTGCCAGCAGGACTAGCGAGAACACTGAAGCTTTCTTT. This chain joins TRBV2 and TRBJ1-1; D remains ambiguous. The germline V gene has CDR1 SNHLY and CDR2 FYNNEI. CDR3 length: 13 residues. The V end was cut by 6 bases, the J end by 1 base, with 9 bases between.

In its sample, this clone was seen a few times. The chain links TRBV27 to TRBJ2-7; D gene unclear. Germline V gives CDR1 MNHEY, CDR2 SMNVEV (reference sequence). V was trimmed by 0 bases and J by 0 bases, leaving 9 bases between them. The CDR3 contains 15 residues. Here the CDR3 reads CASSLSRVSSYEQYF. As DNA, the CDR3 is TGTGCCAGCAGTTTATCAAGGGTTAGCTCCTACGAGCAGTACTTC.

This clone was recorded once. This rearrangement joins TRBV2 to TRBJ1-3; no clear D. Germline V gene lookup returns CDR1 SNHLY and CDR2 FYNNEI. The CDR3 spans 15 residues. V gave up 1 base and J gave up 0 bases, with 7 bases separating them. CDR3 nucleotides: TGTGCCAGCAGTGAAGTCTGGGGCTCTGGAAACACCATATATTTT. Translation gives CASSEVWGSGNTIYF.

The rearrangement links TRBV18 to TRBJ2-1, with 7 bases identical to TRBD1. V dropped 3 bases and J dropped 4; count of bases not matched to a gene: 3. CDR3 size: 14 residues. CDR1 is KGHSH and CDR2 is LQKENI in the germline V gene. The CDR3 bases are TGTGCCAGCTCACCGGACAGGAATTACAATGAGCAGTTCTTC. Protein: CASSPDRNYNEQFF.

V and J are TRBV18 and TRBJ1-6, with D perhaps TRBD1 (5 bases). V lost 4 bases to trimming and J lost 10 bases, with 20 bases between them. The V gene's germline CDR1 is KGHSH and CDR2 LQKENI. The CDR3 is 16 residues long. The CDR3 loop is CASSLQGVVGESPLHF. The CDR3 DNA follows: TGTGCCAGCTCACTTCAGGGAGTGGTAGGGGAATCACCCCTCCACTTT.

V and J are TRBV30 and TRBJ1-1, with D possibly matching TRBD1 (5 bases). Per germline, CDR1 GTSNPN and CDR2 SVGIG (reference sequence). The CDR3 is 14 amino acids. V lost 2 bases and J lost 5, with 15 bases in between. This chain's CDR3 is CAWSPQGPRTEAFF. For the CDR3, the DNA is TGTGCCTGGAGTCCCCAGGGTCCTCGGACTGAAGCTTTCTTT.

The CDR3 is CASSDEGGYGYTF. CDR3 sequence (DNA): TGTGCCAGCAGTGATGAGGGAGGCTATGGCTACACCTTC. This chain connects TRBV2 to TRBJ1-2; unclear D gene. The CDR3 runs to 13 residues. V lost 3 bases and J 4 bases, leaving 9 bases between the germline ends. CDR1 and CDR2 (germline): SNHLY, FYNNEI.